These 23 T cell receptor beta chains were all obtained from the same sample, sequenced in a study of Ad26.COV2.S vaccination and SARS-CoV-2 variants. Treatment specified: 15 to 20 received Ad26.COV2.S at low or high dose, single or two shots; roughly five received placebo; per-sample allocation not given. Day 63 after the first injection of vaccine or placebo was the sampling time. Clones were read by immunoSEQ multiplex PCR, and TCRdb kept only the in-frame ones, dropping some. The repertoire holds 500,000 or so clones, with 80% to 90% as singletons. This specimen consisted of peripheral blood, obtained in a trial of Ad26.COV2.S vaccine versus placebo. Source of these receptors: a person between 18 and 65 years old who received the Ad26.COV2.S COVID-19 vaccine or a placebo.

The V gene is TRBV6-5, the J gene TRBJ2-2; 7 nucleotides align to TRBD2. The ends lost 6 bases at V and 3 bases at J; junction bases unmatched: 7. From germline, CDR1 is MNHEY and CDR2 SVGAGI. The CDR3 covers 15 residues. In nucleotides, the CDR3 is TGTGCCAGCAGCCGTCATCTAGCGGACACCGGGGAGCTGTTTTTT. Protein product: CASSRHLADTGELFF.

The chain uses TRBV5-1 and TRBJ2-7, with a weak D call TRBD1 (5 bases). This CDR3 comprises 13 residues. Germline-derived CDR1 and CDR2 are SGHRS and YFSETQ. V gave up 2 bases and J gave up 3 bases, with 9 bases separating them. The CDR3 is CASSFRQGYEQYF. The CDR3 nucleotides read TGCGCCAGCAGCTTCCGGCAGGGCTACGAGCAGTACTTC. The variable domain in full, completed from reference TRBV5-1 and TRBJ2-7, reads KAGVTQTPRYLIKTRGQQVTLSCSPISGHRSVSWYQQTPGQGLQFLFEYFSETQRNKGNFPGRFSGRQFSNSRSEMNVSTLELGDSALYLCASSFRQGYEQYFGPGTRLTVT.

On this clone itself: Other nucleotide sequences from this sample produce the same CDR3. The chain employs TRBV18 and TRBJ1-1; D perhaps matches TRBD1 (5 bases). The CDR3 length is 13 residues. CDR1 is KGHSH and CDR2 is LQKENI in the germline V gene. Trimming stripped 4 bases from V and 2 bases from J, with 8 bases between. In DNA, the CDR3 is TGTGCCAGCTCACGGGGCAGAAACACTGAAGCTTTCTTT. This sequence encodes CASSRGRNTEAFF. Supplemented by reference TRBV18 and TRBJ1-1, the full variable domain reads NAGVMQNPRHLVRRRGQEARLRCSPMKGHSHVYWYRQLPEEGLKFMVYLQKENIIDESGMPKERFSAEFPKEGPSILRIQQVVRGDSAAYFCASSRGRNTEAFFGQGTRLTVV.

The CDR3 coding sequence is TGCGCCAGCAGCCTCGCGGAGGGGAACACTGAAGCTTTCTTT. Residues: CASSLAEGNTEAFF. The chain employs TRBV4-1 and TRBJ1-1; no clear D gene. Germline V gene sequence: CDR1 MGHRA, CDR2 YSYEKL. The CDR3 totals 14 residues. V lost 4 bases, J lost 1 base, and 10 bases lay in between.

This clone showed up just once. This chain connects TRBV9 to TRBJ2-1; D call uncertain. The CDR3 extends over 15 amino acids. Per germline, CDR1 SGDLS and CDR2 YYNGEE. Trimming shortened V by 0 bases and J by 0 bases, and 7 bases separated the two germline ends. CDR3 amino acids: CASSVALSSYNEQFF. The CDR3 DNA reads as TGTGCCAGCAGCGTAGCTTTGAGCTCCTACAATGAGCAGTTCTTC.

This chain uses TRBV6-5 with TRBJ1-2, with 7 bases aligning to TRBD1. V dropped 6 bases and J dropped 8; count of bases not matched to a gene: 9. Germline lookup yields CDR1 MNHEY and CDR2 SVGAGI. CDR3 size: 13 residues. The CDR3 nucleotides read TGTGCCAGCAGCCCGCGACAGGGCGGGGGCTACACCTTC. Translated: CASSPRQGGGYTF.

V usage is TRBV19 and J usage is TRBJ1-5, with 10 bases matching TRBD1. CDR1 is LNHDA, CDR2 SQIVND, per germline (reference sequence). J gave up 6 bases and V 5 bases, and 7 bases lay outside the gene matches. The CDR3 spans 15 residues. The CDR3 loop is CASSPRTGGGQPQHF. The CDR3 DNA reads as TGTGCCAGTAGTCCAAGGACAGGGGGAGGTCAGCCCCAGCATTTT.

CDR3 in amino acids: CASSEQGAGGYTF. CDR3 nucleotides: TGTGCCAGCAGTGAACAGGGGGCGGGTGGCTACACCTTC. V usage is TRBV2 and J usage is TRBJ1-2; TRBD1 agrees at 8 bases. This CDR3 comprises 13 residues. The trim removed 2 bases at V and 7 bases at J, leaving 3 bases unmatched. Per germline, CDR1 SNHLY and CDR2 FYNNEI.

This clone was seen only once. The DNA of the CDR3 is TGTGCCAGCAGCTTAGGGTTACTGGGCCCCCACTCTGGAAACACCATATATTTT. This translates into CASSLGLLGPHSGNTIYF. This chain connects TRBV7-8 to TRBJ1-3; unclear D gene. V lost 1 base and J lost 0, with 16 bases in between. Germline V gene lookup returns CDR1 SGHVS and CDR2 FQNEAQ. The CDR3 has 18 residues.

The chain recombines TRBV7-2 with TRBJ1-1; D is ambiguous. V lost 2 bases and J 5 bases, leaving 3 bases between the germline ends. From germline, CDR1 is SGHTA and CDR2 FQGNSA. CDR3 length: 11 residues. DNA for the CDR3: TGTACCAGCAGCTTAATGACTGAAGCTTTCTTT. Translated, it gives CTSSLMTEAFF.

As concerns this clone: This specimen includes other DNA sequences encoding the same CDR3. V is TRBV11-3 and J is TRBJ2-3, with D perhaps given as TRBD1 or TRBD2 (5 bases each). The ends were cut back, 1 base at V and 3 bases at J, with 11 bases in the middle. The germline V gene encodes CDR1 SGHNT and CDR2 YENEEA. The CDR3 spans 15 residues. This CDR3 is CASSLGGEGTDTQYF. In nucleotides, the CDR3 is TGTGCCAGCAGCTTAGGGGGCGAGGGGACAGATACGCAGTATTTT.

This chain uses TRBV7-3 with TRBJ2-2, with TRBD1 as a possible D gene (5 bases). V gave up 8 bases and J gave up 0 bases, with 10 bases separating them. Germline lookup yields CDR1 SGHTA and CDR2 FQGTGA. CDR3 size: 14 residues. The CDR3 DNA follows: TGTGCCAGCGCCCGGACATCGAACACCGGGGAGCTGTTTTTT. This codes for CASARTSNTGELFF.

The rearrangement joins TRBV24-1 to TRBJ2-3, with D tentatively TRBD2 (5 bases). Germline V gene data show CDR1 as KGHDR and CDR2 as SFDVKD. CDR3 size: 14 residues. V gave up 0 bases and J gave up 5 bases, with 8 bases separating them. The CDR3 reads CATSDLNAGDTQYF. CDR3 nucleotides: TGTGCCACCAGTGATTTGAATGCGGGAGATACGCAGTATTTT.

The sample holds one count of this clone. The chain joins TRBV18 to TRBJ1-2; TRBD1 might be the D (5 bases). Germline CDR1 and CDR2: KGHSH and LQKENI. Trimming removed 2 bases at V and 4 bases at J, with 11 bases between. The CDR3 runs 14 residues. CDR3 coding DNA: TGTGCCAGCTCACCAGGGGGATGGGGCTATGGCTACACCTTC. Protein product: CASSPGGWGYGYTF.

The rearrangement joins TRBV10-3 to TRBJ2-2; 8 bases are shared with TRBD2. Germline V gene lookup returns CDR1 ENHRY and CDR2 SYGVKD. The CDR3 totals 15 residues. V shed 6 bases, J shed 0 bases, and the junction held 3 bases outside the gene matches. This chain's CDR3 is CAISPAGANTGELFF. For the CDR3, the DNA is TGTGCCATCAGCCCAGCGGGGGCGAACACCGGGGAGCTGTTTTTT.

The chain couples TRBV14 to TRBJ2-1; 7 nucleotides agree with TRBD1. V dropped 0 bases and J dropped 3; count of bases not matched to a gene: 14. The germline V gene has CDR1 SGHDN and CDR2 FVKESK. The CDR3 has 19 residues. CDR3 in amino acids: CASSQEGVDGTANYNEQFF. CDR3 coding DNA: TGTGCCAGCAGCCAAGAAGGCGTCGACGGGACAGCCAACTACAATGAGCAGTTCTTC.

This CDR3 is CASSDRLPGSRAPRGYGYTF. Here the CDR3 DNA reads TGTGCCAGCAGCGACCGCCTCCCGGGCTCCCGGGCCCCGAGGGGCTATGGCTACACCTTC. The gene calls are TRBV2 and TRBJ1-2; perhaps TRBD1 as D (5 bases). This CDR3 contains 20 residues. Germline CDR1 SNHLY, CDR2 FYNNEI. Trimming stripped 6 bases from V and 4 bases from J, with 33 bases between.

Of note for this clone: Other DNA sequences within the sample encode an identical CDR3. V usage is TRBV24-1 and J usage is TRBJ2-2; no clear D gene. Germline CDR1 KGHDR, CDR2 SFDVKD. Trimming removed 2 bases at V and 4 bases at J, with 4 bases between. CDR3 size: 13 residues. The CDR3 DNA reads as TGTGCCACCAGTGATTATGGCACCGGGGAGCTGTTTTTT. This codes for CATSDYGTGELFF.

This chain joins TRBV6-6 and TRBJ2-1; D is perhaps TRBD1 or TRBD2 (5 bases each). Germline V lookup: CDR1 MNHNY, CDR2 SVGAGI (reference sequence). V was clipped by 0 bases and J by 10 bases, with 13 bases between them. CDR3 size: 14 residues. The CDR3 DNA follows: TGTGCCAGCAGTTACTCAGAGGGGTTAGGGGAGCAGTTCTTC. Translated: CASSYSEGLGEQFF.

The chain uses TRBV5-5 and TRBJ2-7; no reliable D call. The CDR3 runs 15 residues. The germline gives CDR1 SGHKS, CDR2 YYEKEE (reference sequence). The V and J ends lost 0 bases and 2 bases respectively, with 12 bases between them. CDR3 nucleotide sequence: TGTGCCAGCAGCTTGGGCAGGTACACCCCCTACGAGCAGTACTTC. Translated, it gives CASSLGRYTPYEQYF.

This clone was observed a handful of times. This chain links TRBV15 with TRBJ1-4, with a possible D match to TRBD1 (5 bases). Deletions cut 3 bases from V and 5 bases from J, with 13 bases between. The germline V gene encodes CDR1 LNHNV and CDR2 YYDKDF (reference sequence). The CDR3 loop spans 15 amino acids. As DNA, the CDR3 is TGTGCCACCAGCAGGATAGGGACGGGGAATGAAAAACTGTTTTTT. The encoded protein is CATSRIGTGNEKLFF.

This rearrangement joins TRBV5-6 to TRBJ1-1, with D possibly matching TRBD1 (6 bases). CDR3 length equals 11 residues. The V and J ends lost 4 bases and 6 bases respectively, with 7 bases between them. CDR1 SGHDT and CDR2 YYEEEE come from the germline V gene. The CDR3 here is CASSQGPEAFF. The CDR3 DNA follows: TGTGCCAGCAGCCAGGGGCCTGAAGCTTTCTTT. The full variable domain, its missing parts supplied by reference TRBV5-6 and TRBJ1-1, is DAGVTQSPTHLIKTRGQQVTLRCSPKSGHDTVSWYQQALGQGPQFIFQYYEEEERQRGNFPDRFSGHQFPNYSSELNVNALLLGDSALYLCASSQGPEAFFGQGTRLTVV.

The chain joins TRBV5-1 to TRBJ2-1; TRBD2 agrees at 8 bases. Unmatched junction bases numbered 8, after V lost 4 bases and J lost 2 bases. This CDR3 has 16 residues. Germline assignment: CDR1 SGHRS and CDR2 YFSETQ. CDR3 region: CASSPRPGLAYNEQFF. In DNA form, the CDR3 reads TGCGCCAGCAGCCCGAGACCGGGACTAGCCTACAATGAGCAGTTCTTC. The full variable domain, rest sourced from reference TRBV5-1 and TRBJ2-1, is KAGVTQTPRYLIKTRGQQVTLSCSPISGHRSVSWYQQTPGQGLQFLFEYFSETQRNKGNFPGRFSGRQFSNSRSEMNVSTLELGDSALYLCASSPRPGLAYNEQFFGPGTRLTVL.